This T cell receptor beta chain emerged from a study of cytomegalovirus exposure and HLA in healthy donors. Primers: 60 Vbeta forward and 13 Jbeta reverse. The table came from immunoSEQ multiplex PCR; TCRdb's copy has only in-frame clones and leaves some out. The top ten hold roughly 3% of the sample, which has about 180,000 clones, about three quarters seen once. The receptor comes from a woman aged 45 to 65 in good health and CMV-seropositive. What was sequenced was PBMCs.

In DNA, the CDR3 is TGTGCCTGGAGACCGGACAGTAACAATGAAAAACTGTTTTTT. Amino acids: CAWRPDSNNEKLFF. This chain uses TRBV30 with TRBJ1-4; D may be TRBD1 (6 bases). V was pared by 3 bases and J by 5 bases, with 13 bases between. The length of the CDR3 is 14 residues. Germline-derived CDR1 and CDR2 are GTSNPN and SVGIG (reference sequence).